These T cell receptor beta chains were read from a single sample in a study of T-cell memory formation after mild COVID-19. TCRdb re-derived calls from the 5' RACE reads in MiXCR, one entry per CDR3 protein. The table shows around 29,000 distinct CDR3 sequences, with roughly 16% occurring only once. Sample: PBMCs or a T cell subset sorted from them (not recorded which). The receptors here all came from an adult who had mild COVID-19 (a few samples of this study predate the infection). Cell type and time point are not known. Both conserved end residues are part of each CDR3. A D gene is named only where the DNA matches it firmly. Size is stated for part of the rows, as once, few or many counts, or as a class when the clone is expanded.

TRBD1	many	TRBV29-1	TRBJ2-5	TGCAGCGGGACGGACAGGGCGGACCAAGAGACCCAGTACTTC	CSGTDRADQETQYF
-	many	TRBV20-1	TRBJ1-2	TGCAGTGCTGAACAGGGTTGGGGCTACACCTTC	CSAEQGWGYTF
-	medium-sized	TRBV20-1	TRBJ2-7	TGCAGTGCTGAGGGTCCGTACTTC	CSAEGPYF
-	-	TRBV6-2/TRBV6-3	TRBJ2-1	TGTGCCAGCAGAAAGGAGGGGGCCAACTACAATGAGCAGTTCTTC	CASRKEGANYNEQFF
-	many	TRBV23-1	TRBJ2-6	TGCGCCAGCGGGCCCGGCAGCCCCCGCTCTGGGGCCAACGTCCTGACTTTC	CASGPGSPRSGANVLTF
-	medium-sized	TRBV11-2	TRBJ2-1	TGTGCCAGCAGCGCCCAGAGGACCAGCAATGAGCAGTTCTTC	CASSAQRTSNEQFF
TRBD1	many	TRBV12-3/TRBV12-4	TRBJ2-5	TGTGCCAGCAGTCCTCGACAGGGGCCTTGGGAGACCCAGTACTTC	CASSPRQGPWETQYF
-	-	TRBV14	TRBJ2-1	TGTGCCAGCAGCCAAGACGAGGGAGCTATCCACAATGAGCAGTTCTTC	CASSQDEGAIHNEQFF
-	many	TRBV18	TRBJ2-3	TGTGCCAGCTCAATGGCGGACGCTAGCACAGATACGCAGTATTTT	CASSMADASTDTQYF
TRBD1	many	TRBV5-1	TRBJ1-6	TGCGCCAGCAGCTTGGGGGGGACAGAGAATTCACCCCTCCACTTT	CASSLGGTENSPLHF
-	-	TRBV28	TRBJ2-2	TGTGCCAGCAGTTTGACGAACACCGGGGAGCTGTTTTTT	CASSLTNTGELFF
-	many	TRBV7-2	TRBJ2-3	TGTGCCAGCAGCGCCTACCCCACAGATACGCAGTATTTT	CASSAYPTDTQYF
TRBD1	many	TRBV7-2	TRBJ2-2	TGTGCCAGCAGCCCCGGGACAGGGCTGTCCACCGGGGAGCTGTTTTTT	CASSPGTGLSTGELFF
TRBD1	many	TRBV6-1	TRBJ2-7	TGTGCCAGCAGTAGGGACAGCTACGAGCAGTACTTC	CASSRDSYEQYF
-	many	TRBV7-2	TRBJ2-6	TGTGCCAGCAGCCCTCAGGGGATGGCTGGGGCCAACGTCCTGACTTTC	CASSPQGMAGANVLTF
-	few	TRBV4-1	TRBJ1-3	TGCGCCAGCAGCCAGTTGGTGGTGGGGGTAAACACCATATATTTT	CASSQLVVGVNTIYF
TRBD1	many	TRBV15	TRBJ1-2	TGTGCCACCACCACGGGACAGGGTGACTATGGCTACACCTTC	CATTTGQGDYGYTF
TRBD1	many	TRBV20-1	TRBJ1-1	TGCAGTGCTAGAGCCGGGACAGGGGGCTGGAGCACTGAAGCTTTCTTT	CSARAGTGGWSTEAFF
-	many	TRBV6-5	TRBJ1-4	TGTGCCAGCAGTACCGGGGTCCGTAGTAAACTGTTTTTT	CASSTGVRSKLFF
-	medium-sized	TRBV12-3/TRBV12-4	TRBJ1-3	TGTGCCAGCAGTTTCTATGGAAACACCATATATTTT	CASSFYGNTIYF
TRBD2	many	TRBV24-1	TRBJ2-2	TGTGCCACCAGTGACGCCCTAGCGGGGCGGACCGGGGAGCTGTTTTTT	CATSDALAGRTGELFF
-	-	TRBV5-6	TRBJ2-3	TGTGCCAGCAGCTTTATCCGGGACTCCACAGATACGCAGTATTTT	CASSFIRDSTDTQYF
TRBD2	-	TRBV20-1	TRBJ2-7	TGCAGTGCTAGGGGGGGGAGCTCCTACGAGCAGTACTTC	CSARGGSSYEQYF
-	many	TRBV3-1	TRBJ2-7	TGTGCCAGCAGCCAAGTGAGGGCCTACGAGCAGTACTTC	CASSQVRAYEQYF
-	-	TRBV7-2	TRBJ2-3	TGTGCCAGCAGCTTCCTAAGAGATACGCAGTATTTT	CASSFLRDTQYF
TRBD1	-	TRBV2	TRBJ1-2	TGTGCCAGCAGGGGACAGGGTTATGGCTACACCTTC	CASRGQGYGYTF
-	few	TRBV19	TRBJ2-2	TGTGCCAGTAGTATAGGAACGAACACCGGGGAGCTGTTTTTT	CASSIGTNTGELFF
TRBD2	many	TRBV15	TRBJ2-1	TGTGCCACCAGCAGTGGGACTACTCACGGCAATGAGCAGTTCTTC	CATSSGTTHGNEQFF
-	many	TRBV7-9	TRBJ1-2	TGTGCCAGCAGCTTAGGGAACGGCTACACCTTC	CASSLGNGYTF
TRBD2	many	TRBV7-2	TRBJ2-1	TGTGCCAGCAGCTTAAGCGGGGGGATCTACAATGAGCAGTTCTTC	CASSLSGGIYNEQFF
TRBD2	many	TRBV7-2	TRBJ2-7	TGTGCCAGCAGCTTAGCGCCCAGGCTAGCGGTCTCCTACGAGCAGTACTTC	CASSLAPRLAVSYEQYF
TRBD1	many	TRBV3-1	TRBJ1-2	TGTGCCAGCAGCCAACGATACTCGACAGGGCAAGGCTACACCTTC	CASSQRYSTGQGYTF
-	many	TRBV5-1	TRBJ2-7	TGCGCCAGCAGCTTGGTCTACGGGCCCACCTACGAGCAGTACTTC	CASSLVYGPTYEQYF
-	many	TRBV12-3/TRBV12-4	TRBJ1-2	TGTGCCAGCAGCAACTCGGAAGGCTGGGCGGCCTATGGCTACACCTTC	CASSNSEGWAAYGYTF
TRBD1	many	TRBV5-1	TRBJ2-2	TGCGCCAGCAGCTCGACAGGGAATTCGAACACCGGGGAGCTGTTTTTT	CASSSTGNSNTGELFF
-	many	TRBV7-8	TRBJ1-1	TGTGCCAGCAGCTTAGGACGGGGGGGGGACACTGAAGCTTTCTTT	CASSLGRGGDTEAFF
-	many	TRBV7-2	TRBJ2-7	TGTGCCAGCAGCTTATACCACGAGCAGTACTTC	CASSLYHEQYF
TRBD2	-	TRBV5-1	TRBJ2-1	TGCGCCAGCAGCTTGTTGGCGGGAGGTGGGGATGAGCAGTTCTTC	CASSLLAGGGDEQFF
TRBD1	many	TRBV20-1	TRBJ1-6	TGCAGTGCTAGGACAGGGGGAAATAATTCACCCCTCCACTTT	CSARTGGNNSPLHF
-	many	TRBV5-5	TRBJ2-5	TGTGCCAGCAGCTTGGTGGCTTTACAAGAGACCCAGTACTTC	CASSLVALQETQYF
TRBD1	-	TRBV5-7	TRBJ1-5	TGTGCCAGCAGCTTGGACAGGGGTCAGCCCCAGCATTTT	CASSLDRGQPQHF
TRBD2	many	TRBV29-1	TRBJ2-2	TGCAGCGCCCTCCGGAGCGCGGGGGGCTTGAACACCGGGGAGCTGTTTTTT	CSALRSAGGLNTGELFF
TRBD2	once	TRBV19	TRBJ2-1	TGTGCCAGTACCCCGGGACTAGCGGGAGTAGAGCAGTTCTTC	CASTPGLAGVEQFF
-	many	TRBV6-6	TRBJ2-5	TGTGCCAGCAGTTCCCCACAGGGCGAATGGGCCCAGTACTTC	CASSSPQGEWAQYF
TRBD1	many	TRBV5-4	TRBJ2-2	TGTGCCAGCAGCATAGGACAGGGGGCGAACACCGGGGAGCTGTTTTTT	CASSIGQGANTGELFF
TRBD1	few	TRBV30	TRBJ1-2	TGTGCCTGGACGAGGGGGCAGGGAGTCGGTGGCTACACCTTC	CAWTRGQGVGGYTF
TRBD1	-	TRBV12-3/TRBV12-4	TRBJ1-4	TGTGCCAGCAGTCCGACAGGGGCTAATGAAAAACTGTTTTTT	CASSPTGANEKLFF
-	few	TRBV3-1	TRBJ2-7	TGTGCCAGCAGGGAGGTAACCTACGAGCAGTACTTC	CASREVTYEQYF
TRBD2	many	TRBV20-1	TRBJ2-1	TGCAGTGCTAGGAGCGGGAGTTCTATGTATGAGCAGTTCTTC	CSARSGSSMYEQFF
-	medium-sized	TRBV29-1	TRBJ2-7	TGCAGCGTTCGGGACTTCGAGCAGTACTTC	CSVRDFEQYF
TRBD2	many	TRBV5-1	TRBJ2-1	TGCGCCAGCAGCTTGGAGTCTAGCGGGGATTACAATGAGCAGTTCTTC	CASSLESSGDYNEQFF
TRBD2	many	TRBV5-1	TRBJ2-7	TGCGCCAGCAGCCTAGGGGGGCGCGGGAGGGACCCGACCTCCTACGAGCAGTACTTC	CASSLGGRGRDPTSYEQYF
TRBD2	many	TRBV3-1	TRBJ2-1	TGTGCCAGCAGCCAGCCGGGGGGGCAGGGCAATGAGCAGTTCTTC	CASSQPGGQGNEQFF